The clone carrying this T cell receptor (beta chain) has at least ten counts. The antigen is undetermined. TCRdb re-called the reads through MiXCR, storing one row per CDR3 protein. The sample carries hundreds of thousands of distinct CDR3 sequences, about 7% recorded once. This sample stems from a study of T cell repertoires in cytomegalovirus infection. Study context: In public TCR beta signatures, there were indications of both CMV infection and matching HLA type. Study-level points and caveats: Pooled public TCR beta family frequency picked out CMV carriers with the relevant HLA. Ex vivo, HLA-C-restricted CMV-specific TCR beta clonotypes prevailed over the rest of the response.

The germline V gene encodes CDR1 MGHRA and CDR2 YSYEKL. The CDR3 has 17 residues. V shed 0 bases and J shed 1 base, with 15 bases lying between them. This TCR was sampled from a human donor in good health (CMV status not recorded). Some clones in this sample may be carry-over from other donors' samples. Source material: PBMCs. V usage is TRBV4-1 and J usage is TRBJ1-1, with TRBD1 as a possible D gene (6 bases). The CDR3 loop is CASSQEGRTDWNTEAFF. DNA of the CDR3: TGCGCCAGCAGCCAAGAGGGGAGGACAGATTGGAACACTGAAGCTTTCTTT.